One sample yielded the 8 T cell receptor beta chains listed below, sequenced in a study of blood T cell repertoires in COVID-19. TCRdb keeps only in-frame clones here, not all; method: immunoSEQ multiplex PCR. The sample records 150,000 to 190,000 clones, 70% to 90% being singletons. Material for sequencing was peripheral blood. These receptors came from a woman in her 70s with acute or convalescent COVID-19.

The gene calls are TRBV27 and TRBJ1-1; D is possibly TRBD1 (6 bases). The CDR3 has 18 amino acids. The germline V and J ends were trimmed by 4 bases and 0 bases, with 21 bases remaining between them. The germline V gene has CDR1 MNHEY and CDR2 SMNVEV (reference sequence). The CDR3 coding sequence is TGTGCCAGCAGTTGGGGGGGGGCATTGGTTCAGATGAACACTGAAGCTTTCTTT. Amino acid sequence: CASSWGGALVQMNTEAFF.

The chain employs TRBV15 and TRBJ1-5; 11 bases are shared with TRBD1. The CDR3 runs to 15 residues. V lost 0 bases and J lost 7; bases outside the gene matches: 2. CDR1 is LNHNV, CDR2 YYDKDF, per germline (reference sequence). This CDR3 is CATSREGTGGQPQHF. In DNA form, the CDR3 reads TGTGCCACCAGCAGAGAGGGGACAGGGGGACAGCCCCAGCATTTT.

The CDR3 region is CASSQVGRANTEAFF. The CDR3 nucleotides are TGCGCCAGCAGCCAAGTCGGCAGGGCGAACACTGAAGCTTTCTTT. J is TRBJ1-1 and V is TRBV4-3, with D possibly TRBD1 on 5 matching bases. Germline CDR1 and CDR2: LGHNA and YSLEER. V was clipped by 1 base and J by 1 base, with 10 bases between them. The CDR3 length is 15 residues.

The chain has TRBV6-1 and TRBJ2-3, with 8 bases matching TRBD2. J was trimmed by 0 bases and V by 3 bases; bases with no gene match: 11. This CDR3 is 18 amino acids long. Germline assignment: CDR1 MNHNS and CDR2 SASEGT. The CDR3 sequence is CASSDVGGGRSSTDTQYF. CDR3 coding DNA: TGTGCCAGCAGTGACGTCGGGGGGGGGAGAAGTAGCACAGATACGCAGTATTTT.

The chain joins TRBV10-2 to TRBJ1-1; 12 bases agree with TRBD1. This CDR3 region has 17 residues. Germline lookup yields CDR1 WSHSY and CDR2 SAAADI. Germline trimming cut 0 bases from V and 6 bases from J; bases unmatched to any gene: 8. The CDR3 sequence is CASSESGTGGFVAEAFF. Here the CDR3 DNA reads TGCGCCAGCAGTGAGTCCGGGACAGGGGGCTTCGTCGCTGAAGCTTTCTTT.

The chain combines TRBV5-1 with TRBJ1-2; TRBD1 agrees at 9 bases. Germline loops: CDR1 SGHRS, CDR2 YFSETQ. Losses at the gene ends were 0 bases for V and 7 bases for J; bases not matched to a gene: 13. The CDR3 extends over 17 amino acids. The CDR3 spells CASSLDGTGLRLSGYTF. CDR3 nucleotides: TGCGCCAGCAGCTTGGACGGGACAGGGCTTCGCTTGAGTGGCTACACCTTC.

The J gene is TRBJ1-2, the V gene TRBV19, with a possible D match to TRBD1 (5 bases). Germline CDR1 LNHDA, CDR2 SQIVND (reference sequence). The CDR3 sequence is 17 residues long. Trimming stripped 1 base from V and 5 bases from J, with 20 bases between. CDR3 bases: TGTGCCAGTAGTATAGGAGCAGGGTTAGGGGCCGAATATGGCTACACCTTC. This codes for CASSIGAGLGAEYGYTF.

This clone was detected only once. The chain combines TRBV13 with TRBJ2-1; 9 nucleotides agree with TRBD2. Germline CDR1 and CDR2: PRHDT and FYEKMQ (reference sequence). The CDR3 sequence is 16 residues long. V dropped 1 base and J dropped 10; count of bases not matched to a gene: 11. The CDR3 loop reads CASSLVGGGATREQFF. The DNA for the CDR3 is TGTGCCAGCAGCTTAGTGGGCGGGGGGGCCACGCGGGAGCAGTTCTTC.